The clone carrying this TCR beta chain appeared a few times. Its antigen is unidentified. The data stem from a study of glioma-infiltrating T cells. General study results and limits: Tissue and blood shared very few CDR3 sequences. Tissue-blood divergence was below expectation in non-neoplastic patients, above in gliomas.

Germline V gene sequence: CDR1 SGHTA, CDR2 FQGNSA. The CDR3 sequence is 15 residues long. The junction had 6 bases not matched to a gene; V was cut back by 5 bases and J by 6 bases. The iRepertoire nested amplicon-rescue multiplex PCR amplified TCR alpha and beta CDR3s from RNA. MiXCR, run by TCRdb on the multiplex PCR reads, gives a single entry per CDR3 protein. The table shows under 150,000 distinct CDR3 sequences, with approximately 24% occurring only once. The rearrangement joins TRBV7-2 to TRBJ1-6, with 8 bases matching TRBD1. The clonotype comes from a human donor with low-grade glioma or glioblastoma, undergoing nonglioma brain surgery, or in good health (not recorded which). Sequences were obtained from glioma tissue, nonneoplastic brain tissue, or PBMCs (not recorded which). The CDR3 sequence is CASSVHRGANSPLHF. DNA of the CDR3: TGTGCCAGCAGCGTACACAGGGGGGCTAATTCACCCCTCCACTTT.